A single sample gave rise to the 25 T cell receptor beta chains below, sequenced in a study of OX40 agonist ivuxolimab in advanced cancers. The library relied on the immunoSEQ multiplex PCR assay. TCRdb obtained this table from immuneACCESS and retained in-frame rearrangements with V and J assigned. These tables miss some clones; where compared with another copy, unresolved V genes account for less than half of the shortfall, and the remainder is unexplained. The sample table contains around 26,000 clones; only one count was recorded for more than 70% of them. About 20% of the sample lies in the top ten. Specimen: CD4+ or CD8+ T cells sorted from blood, collected in a trial of the OX40 agonist ivuxolimab. The receptors here all came from an adult with an advanced solid tumor such as melanoma, head and neck, liver or kidney cancer.

V is TRBV29-1 and J is TRBJ1-2, with 9 bases identical to TRBD1. The CDR3 runs 14 residues. V lost 4 bases, J lost 3 bases, and 6 bases stayed unmatched. Germline-derived CDR1 and CDR2 are SQVTM and ANQGSEA. This chain's CDR3 is CSVVGTGLDYGYTF. Written as DNA, the CDR3 is TGCAGCGTTGTAGGGACAGGGTTGGACTATGGCTACACCTTC.

This chain joins TRBV27 and TRBJ2-1, with D maybe TRBD2 (6 bases). The CDR3 consists of 14 residues. Trimming took 5 bases from V and 10 from J, leaving 18 bases between them. The germline V gene encodes CDR1 MNHEY and CDR2 SMNVEV (reference sequence). The CDR3: CASSVAGSSIEQFF. The CDR3 nucleotides read TGTGCCAGCAGTGTGGCGGGATCATCCATCGAGCAGTTCTTC.

The chain combines TRBV29-1 with TRBJ2-2, with TRBD2 matching over 8 bases. The CDR3 contains 13 residues. With 5 bases clipped from V and 3 bases from J, the junction kept 2 bases outside the gene matches. Germline CDR1 reads SQVTM; CDR2 reads ANQGSEA. This chain's CDR3 is CSVTGGDTGELFF. As DNA, the CDR3 is TGCAGCGTTACCGGGGGGGACACCGGGGAGCTGTTTTTT.

This sequence joins TRBV19 and TRBJ2-1; unclear D gene. V gave up 6 bases and J gave up 8 bases, with 8 bases separating them. Germline lookup yields CDR1 LNHDA and CDR2 SQIVND (reference sequence). The CDR3 length is 11 residues. The CDR3 protein is CASRLGDEQFF. The CDR3, as DNA: TGTGCCAGTAGATTGGGCGATGAGCAGTTCTTC.

This chain joins TRBV6-5 and TRBJ2-7; 10 positions agree with TRBD2. The CDR3 extends over 15 amino acids. The J segment lost 5 bases and the V segment lost 6 bases, leaving 10 bases of the junction unmatched. CDR1 MNHEY and CDR2 SVGAGI come from the germline V gene. The CDR3 sequence is CASRKYGTSDNEQYF. In DNA form, the CDR3 reads TGTGCCAGCAGGAAGTACGGGACTAGCGACAACGAGCAGTACTTC.

The V and J genes are TRBV5-6 and TRBJ2-2; 8 bases align to TRBD2. The CDR3 is 16 residues long. V trimming: 2 bases; J trimming: 5 bases; junction bases outside the gene matches: 8. Germline CDR1 is SGHDT and CDR2 is YYEEEE. The CDR3 DNA reads as TGTGCCAGCAGCTTCGGTCACGGGAGGGGAACCGGGGAGCTGTTTTTT. It translates to CASSFGHGRGTGELFF.

The V and J genes are TRBV7-2 and TRBJ2-4; D may match TRBD1 or TRBD2 (5 bases each). Trimming pared 2 bases from V and 8 bases from J, leaving 13 bases between. Germline assignment: CDR1 SGHTA and CDR2 FQGNSA. The CDR3 covers 14 residues. The CDR3: CASSLKYPGHIQYF. In DNA, the CDR3 is TGTGCCAGCAGCTTAAAGTATCCGGGGCACATTCAGTACTTC.

The chain carries TRBV19 and TRBJ2-7; no definite D call. Germline V gene sequence: CDR1 LNHDA, CDR2 SQIVND (reference sequence). With 5 bases removed from V and 6 bases from J, the gap between germline ends came to 11 bases. This CDR3 has 12 amino acids. The CDR3 bases are TGTGCCAGTAGTTCTGATATTCTCGAGCAGTACTTC. Its translation is CASSSDILEQYF.

The gene calls are TRBV19 and TRBJ2-1, with D unresolved. Trimming removed 6 bases at V and 0 bases at J, with 12 bases between. The length of the CDR3 is 15 residues. Per germline, CDR1 LNHDA and CDR2 SQIVND (reference sequence). This CDR3 reads CASSLVDYSYNEQFF. DNA of the CDR3: TGTGCCAGTAGCCTCGTGGATTACTCCTACAATGAGCAGTTCTTC.

V usage is TRBV5-4 and J usage is TRBJ2-7; the D call may be TRBD1 or TRBD2 (5 bases each). From germline, CDR1 is SGHNT and CDR2 YYREEE (reference sequence). Between the trimmed V and J ends, which lost 0 bases and 2 bases, there was a span of 12 bases. The CDR3 spans 15 residues. CDR3 nucleotides: TGTGCCAGCAGCTTGGGGCAGGGAGAAACCTACGAGCAGTACTTC. This sequence encodes CASSLGQGETYEQYF.

The V gene is TRBV29-1, the J gene TRBJ2-4, with a possible D match to TRBD2 (7 bases). The germline V gene has CDR1 SQVTM and CDR2 ANQGSEA. V gave up 5 bases and J gave up 2 bases, with 10 bases separating them. This CDR3 has 13 residues. The CDR3 loop is CSVLGGPKNIQYF. In DNA, the CDR3 is TGCAGCGTTTTGGGGGGGCCCAAAAACATTCAGTACTTC.

V usage is TRBV7-9 and J usage is TRBJ2-1; a weak D match, TRBD1 (6 bases). This CDR3 has 14 amino acids. The V gene's germline CDR1 is SEHNR and CDR2 FQNEAQ (reference sequence). Trimming pared 3 bases from V and 4 bases from J, leaving 10 bases between. CDR3 bases: TGTGCCAGCAGCTTCCGGACAGAATACAATGAGCAGTTCTTC. Amino acids: CASSFRTEYNEQFF.

The CDR3 is CASSATSGGAYNEQFF. CDR3 sequence (DNA): TGTGCCAGCAGTGCGACTAGCGGGGGGGCTTACAATGAGCAGTTCTTC. The chain couples TRBV7-9 to TRBJ2-1; TRBD2 agrees at 14 bases. The germline V gene has CDR1 SEHNR and CDR2 FQNEAQ (reference sequence). Trimming cost V 6 bases and J 4 bases; bases outside gene matches: 5. This CDR3 is 16 amino acids long.

In regard to this clone: Distinct nucleotide sequences in the sample also encode this CDR3. The rearrangement joins TRBV27 to TRBJ2-7, with D possibly TRBD1 on 5 matching bases. V lost 6 bases and J 3 bases, leaving 12 bases between the germline ends. The CDR3 covers 13 residues. In germline, CDR1 is MNHEY, CDR2 SMNVEV (reference sequence). The CDR3 is CASSLGRGYEQYF. The CDR3 bases are TGTGCCAGCAGCCTAGGAAGGGGCTACGAGCAGTACTTC.

The chain recombines TRBV5-1 with TRBJ1-6, with 7 nucleotides matching TRBD1. The CDR3 totals 14 residues. CDR1 SGHRS and CDR2 YFSETQ come from the germline V gene. Trimming cost V 0 bases and J 9 bases; bases outside gene matches: 3. Here the CDR3 DNA reads TGCGCCAGCAGCTTGGGACAGGGTGGTTCACCCCTCCACTTT. Encoded protein: CASSLGQGGSPLHF.

The J gene is TRBJ2-7, the V gene TRBV9; 8 bases align to TRBD2. Germline loops: CDR1 SGDLS, CDR2 YYNGEE. CDR3 size: 17 residues. J lost 5 bases, V lost 0 bases, and 13 bases had no gene match. CDR3 in amino acids: CASSVAAERGGLNEQYF. The CDR3, as DNA: TGTGCCAGCAGCGTAGCTGCTGAACGGGGGGGTCTTAACGAGCAGTACTTC.

V gene TRBV5-6 combines with J gene TRBJ1-1, with 8 bases fitting TRBD1. Germline CDR1 is SGHDT and CDR2 is YYEEEE. This CDR3 has 15 residues. The J segment lost 1 base and the V segment lost 7 bases, leaving 9 bases of the junction unmatched. CDR3 loop: CASGQGASENTEAFF. CDR3 DNA sequence: TGTGCCAGCGGGCAGGGGGCGTCAGAGAACACTGAAGCTTTCTTT.

V gene TRBV5-4 combines with J gene TRBJ2-2; D uncertain. Trimming cost V 9 bases and J 2 bases, with 11 bases left between them. The CDR3 extends over 13 amino acids. The germline CDR1 and CDR2 sequences are SGHNT and YYREEE (reference sequence). The CDR3 sequence is CATADANTGELFF. As DNA, the CDR3 is TGTGCCACTGCGGACGCAAACACCGGGGAGCTGTTTTTT.

The chain combines TRBV12-5 with TRBJ2-2, with D tentatively TRBD1 or TRBD2 (5 bases each). Germline values: CDR1 LGHNT, CDR2 FRNRAP. This CDR3 contains 16 residues. V was trimmed by 3 bases and J by 1 base, leaving 12 bases between them. CDR3 in DNA: TGTGCTAGTGGTTTTATCCGGGACGGGAACACCGGGGAGCTGTTTTTT. This sequence encodes CASGFIRDGNTGELFF.

This clone was observed once. The chain links TRBV7-9 to TRBJ2-1, with D tentatively TRBD2 (6 bases). Germline V gives CDR1 SEHNR, CDR2 FQNEAQ (reference sequence). The CDR3 is 14 amino acids. V was shortened by 2 bases and J by 6 bases, with 11 bases between the two germline ends. CDR3 bases: TGTGCCAGCAGCTTATACATCGGGGGCAATGAGCAGTTCTTC. It specifies CASSLYIGGNEQFF.

The gene calls are TRBV19 and TRBJ1-5, with 9 bases that match TRBD1. This CDR3 has 16 amino acids. Germline CDR1 LNHDA, CDR2 SQIVND (reference sequence). J was trimmed by 4 bases and V by 6 bases; bases with no gene match: 10. CDR3 in amino acids: CASSGAGTGSNQPQHF. CDR3 in DNA: TGTGCCAGTAGCGGAGCTGGGACAGGGAGTAATCAGCCCCAGCATTTT.

The chain carries TRBV9 and TRBJ2-3; TRBD2 is a possible D gene (5 bases). CDR1 is SGDLS and CDR2 is YYNGEE in the germline V gene. V lost 4 bases, J lost 5 bases, and 8 bases lay in between. The length of the CDR3 is 12 residues. This CDR3 is CASSLGGDTQYF. The CDR3 region has the DNA TGTGCCAGCAGCCTCGGAGGAGATACGCAGTATTTT.

This sequence joins TRBV11-3 and TRBJ2-1; perhaps TRBD2 as D (5 bases). V was clipped by 0 bases and J by 10 bases, with 19 bases between them. The CDR3 consists of 16 residues. Germline CDR1 and CDR2: SGHNT and YENEEA. The CDR3 bases are TGTGCCAGCAGCTTAGACGGAAGCGGACCAACAAGCGAGCAGTTCTTC. Translating it yields CASSLDGSGPTSEQFF.

This chain joins TRBV7-9 and TRBJ2-7; TRBD2 might be the D (6 bases). Between the trimmed V and J ends, which lost 0 bases and 3 bases, there was a span of 6 bases. The CDR3 covers 13 residues. Germline CDR1 SEHNR, CDR2 FQNEAQ (reference sequence). The CDR3 protein is CASSLAGGYEQYF. CDR3 DNA: TGTGCCAGCAGCTTAGCCGGGGGCTACGAGCAGTACTTC.

The chain employs TRBV10-3 and TRBJ1-2; D not resolved. V gave up 0 bases and J gave up 6 bases, with 14 bases separating them. This CDR3 has 15 residues. Germline CDR1 is ENHRY and CDR2 is SYGVKD. DNA for the CDR3: TGTGCCATCAGTGAGTCATCATACGGGCTGGATGGCTACACCTTC. Translated, it gives CAISESSYGLDGYTF.